This T cell receptor (beta chain) was captured in a study of T cell repertoires in aging, cancer and after chemotherapy. The study, taken as a whole, reports: In each cancer cohort, median generation probability increased across chemotherapy, suggesting thymic output rebounded. Compared with age-matched healthy donors, untreated hematological or solid cancer patients showed higher blood TCR clonality.

A mixed TRB-A/B primer pool amplified rearranged TRB by multiplex touch-down PCR. TCRdb redid the calling of the multiplex PCR reads with MiXCR, one entry per CDR3 protein. The table records about 4,500 distinct CDR3 sequences, around 28% of them present only once. Amplification of TCR beta used genomic DNA extracted from peripheral blood. The sample holds a few counts of this clonotype. Its cognate antigen is unknown. Sequences were obtained from blood. The receptor was isolated from a human donor with a blood cancer.

CDR3 nucleotide sequence: TGTGCCAGCAGCTTGGCGAGTGGGGCGCAAGAGACCCAGTACTTC. This encodes CASSLASGAQETQYF. The chain links TRBV5-6 to TRBJ2-5; TRBD1 might be the D (5 bases). Per the germline V gene, CDR1 is SGHDT and CDR2 is YYEEEE. This CDR3 is built from 15 residues. The ends were cut back, 0 bases at V and 2 bases at J, with 11 bases in the middle.